Presented here are 27 T cell receptor beta chains from one specimen sequenced in a study of T cells in Graves' hyperthyroidism and ophthalmopathy. Amplified TCR beta CDR3 regions came from RNA transcripts. Initially, a first-round RT-PCR of the TCR CDR3 employed the HTBI primer set. From the multiplex PCR reads, TCRdb called clonotypes with MiXCR, one entry per CDR3 protein. The sample shows 530,000 or so distinct CDR3 sequences, 46% of them seen only once. Sequences were obtained from peripheral blood or thyroid tissue (not recorded which). The source is a woman aged 18-29 years with Graves' hyperthyroidism.

This clonotype was counted between two and nine times. Germline is not matched at one junction end, which may reflect a read error. This chain joins TRBV5-1 and TRBJ2-5; 13 bases are shared with TRBD2. CDR3 size: 17 residues. CDR1 SGHRS and CDR2 YFSETQ come from the germline V gene. The CDR3 sequence: CTSSLRTSGSRTETQYF. CDR3 DNA: TGCACCAGCAGCTTACGGACTAGCGGGAGTCGAACAGAGACCCAGTACTTC.

The sample holds many counts of this clonotype. This chain uses TRBV24-1 with TRBJ2-2; D call uncertain. V gave up 9 bases and J gave up 1 base, with 8 bases separating them. Germline loops: CDR1 KGHDR, CDR2 SFDVKD. The CDR3 is 13 amino acids. CDR3 sequence: CATGRLNTGELFF. As DNA, the CDR3 is TGTGCCACCGGACGGTTGAACACCGGGGAGCTGTTTTTT.

With regard to this clonotype: The final CDR3 position lacks the conserved phenylalanine or tryptophan, pointing to a likely read error. The chain links TRBV20-1 to TRBJ2-7, with a possible D match to TRBD2 (6 bases). This CDR3 spans 14 amino acids. Germline loops: CDR1 DFQATT, CDR2 SNEGSKA (reference sequence). The CDR3 spells CSAKRQGGTYEQYL. In DNA form, the CDR3 reads TGCAGTGCTAAGCGCCAGGGAGGCACCTATGAGCAGTACCTC.

In this sample, this clonotype turned up many times. This chain joins TRBV12-5 and TRBJ2-7; D may be TRBD1 (6 bases). V gave up 7 bases and J gave up 3 bases, with 13 bases separating them. The CDR3 has 13 amino acids. Germline lookup yields CDR1 LGHNT and CDR2 FRNRAP. CDR3: CASAVGHLYEQYF. The CDR3, as DNA: TGTGCTAGTGCCGTGGGACACCTCTACGAGCAGTACTTC.

The chain combines TRBV29-1 with TRBJ2-5, with 8 bases fitting TRBD1. V shed 3 bases and J 1 base; nucleotides not matched to a gene: 1. Germline V gene lookup returns CDR1 SQVTM and CDR2 ANQGSEA. The CDR3 sequence is 13 residues long. Here the CDR3 DNA reads TGCAGCGTTGAGGGGACAGGCCAAGAGACCCAGTACTTC. This codes for CSVEGTGQETQYF. Full variable domain (outside the CDR3, taken from reference TRBV29-1 and TRBJ2-5): SAVISQKPSRDICQRGTSLTIQCQVDSQVTMMFWYRQQPGQSLTLIATANQGSEATYESGFVIDKFPISRPNLTFSTLTVSNMSPEDSSIYLCSVEGTGQETQYFGPGTRLLVL.

The V call is TRBV19, the J call TRBJ2-7; 7 bases line up with TRBD1. Germline CDR1 reads LNHDA; CDR2 reads SQIVND (reference sequence). The CDR3 has 15 amino acids. J lost 2 bases, V lost 8 bases, and 12 bases had no gene match. CDR3 region: CASQVSTGTAYEQYF. CDR3 bases: TGTGCCAGTCAAGTATCGACCGGGACAGCCTACGAGCAGTACTTC.

This clonotype was seen only once. A much bigger clone sits one base away, suggesting this may be a read error. The chain links TRBV4-3 to TRBJ1-2, with D possibly being TRBD1 (5 bases). This CDR3 region has 15 residues. Germline V CDR1 and CDR2: LGHNA, YSLEER. Deletions cut 4 bases from V and 7 bases from J, with 19 bases between. The CDR3 region has the DNA TGCGCCAGCAGCCCCGAAGGGGCAGTTCGGTGTGGCTACACCTTC. Its translation is CASSPEGAVRCGYTF.

The chain is built from TRBV15 and TRBJ2-7; D is possibly TRBD2 (6 bases). The V end was cut by 3 bases, the J end by 5 bases, with 14 bases between. The germline V gene has CDR1 LNHNV and CDR2 YYDKDF (reference sequence). The CDR3 extends over 14 amino acids. The CDR3 DNA reads TGTGCCACCAGCAGCGGGCGGGGACTTGACGAGCAGTACTTC. Protein product: CATSSGRGLDEQYF.

The chain employs TRBV10-3 and TRBJ2-7, with TRBD2 as a possible D gene (6 bases). The DNA end is more similar to TRBJ2-1, so the J call may be wrong. Germline-derived CDR1 and CDR2 are ENHRY and SYGVKD. This CDR3 region has 13 residues. CDR3 nucleotide sequence: TGTGCCACCTTAGCGGAGGGAGCCAATGAGCAGTTCTTC. Protein: CATLAEGANEQFF.

This clonotype has ten or more counts. CDR3: CASSLGVGGQPQHF. The CDR3 DNA reads as TGTGCCAGCAGCTTGGGGGTGGGAGGCCAGCCCCAGCATTTT. The chain combines TRBV5-6 with TRBJ1-5; D is ambiguous. The V gene lost 0 bases and the J gene lost 7 bases, with 11 bases spanning the gap. Germline lookup yields CDR1 SGHDT and CDR2 YYEEEE. The CDR3 is made up of 14 amino acids.

DNA for the CDR3: TGTGCCAGCAGCTCCCTAAGCAGGGAGACCACTGAAGCTTTCTTT. Its protein product is CASSSLSRETTEAFF. This chain connects TRBV7-6 to TRBJ1-1; maybe TRBD1 (5 bases). The CDR3 is 15 residues long. Germline V gene data show CDR1 as SGHVS and CDR2 as FNYEAQ. V was clipped by 4 bases and J by 4 bases, with 16 bases between them.

There are a few counts of this clonotype. The rearrangement links TRBV6-1 to TRBJ2-7, with TRBD2 matching over 8 bases. V gave up 1 base and J gave up 6 bases; unmatched junction bases: 8. The germline CDR1 and CDR2 sequences are MNHNS and SASEGT. The CDR3 runs to 15 residues. CDR3 sequence: CASSEVGTSPGEQYF. CDR3 in DNA: TGTGCCAGCAGTGAAGTGGGGACTAGTCCGGGCGAGCAGTACTTC.

V usage is TRBV9 and J usage is TRBJ1-1, with TRBD1 matching over 7 bases. This CDR3 contains 12 residues. Germline-derived CDR1 and CDR2 are SGDLS and YYNGEE. The CDR3 DNA is TGTGCTAGAGGACAGGAGAACACTGAAGCTTTCTTT. It codes for CARGQENTEAFF.

Many counts were recorded for this clonotype. This sequence joins TRBV27 and TRBJ2-7; D gene unclear. The CDR3 loop spans 11 amino acids. V lost 5 bases, J lost 5 bases, and 7 bases lay in between. Per the germline V gene, CDR1 is MNHEY and CDR2 is SMNVEV (reference sequence). CDR3 nucleotide sequence: TGTGCCAGCAGTCCCGCCCACGAGCAGTACTTC. It is translated as CASSPAHEQYF.

This clonotype was seen more than once but under ten times. CDR3 sequence: CASSGQGVQYF. The CDR3 nucleotides read TGTGCCAGCAGTGGACAGGGTGTGCAGTACTTC. The J gene is TRBJ2-7, the V gene TRBV27; 8 bases align to TRBD1. V lost 5 bases and J lost 9; bases outside the gene matches: 3. Looked up from germline, CDR1 is MNHEY and CDR2 is SMNVEV (reference sequence). The CDR3 has 11 residues.

This clonotype was picked up many times. This rearrangement joins TRBV7-2 to TRBJ1-2; 7 bases match TRBD1. The V and J ends lost 3 bases and 2 bases, in that order; junction bases with no gene match: 3. Looked up from germline, CDR1 is SGHTA and CDR2 is FQGNSA. The CDR3 covers 14 residues. DNA of the CDR3: TGTGCCAGCAGCTTTCACAGGGGCAACTATGGCTACACCTTC. Translation gives CASSFHRGNYGYTF.

The chain joins TRBV10-3 to TRBJ1-6; 10 bases align to TRBD1. Germline V gene sequence: CDR1 ENHRY, CDR2 SYGVKD. This CDR3 has 18 residues. The V and J ends lost 6 bases and 1 base, in that order; junction bases with no gene match: 9. This chain's CDR3 is CAIRPGQGIRSYNSPLHF. The CDR3 DNA reads TGTGCCATCAGGCCGGGACAGGGGATCAGGTCCTATAATTCACCCCTCCACTTT.

The V gene is TRBV20-1, the J gene TRBJ1-3; D ambiguous. The CDR3 covers 13 residues. Trimming took off 7 bases at V and 4 bases at J, with 14 bases between the two ends. Per germline, CDR1 DFQATT and CDR2 SNEGSKA (reference sequence). The CDR3 region has the DNA TGCAGTGGCCAGGCGGGAGGCGGAAACACCATATATTTT. Protein product: CSGQAGGGNTIYF.

The chain employs TRBV6-5 and TRBJ2-1; 10 nucleotides agree with TRBD2. V gave up 6 bases and J gave up 9 bases; unmatched junction bases: 11. The germline gives CDR1 MNHEY, CDR2 SVGAGI. The CDR3 totals 15 residues. Here the CDR3 DNA reads TGTGCCAGCAGATCAGCGGGAGGGCGGTTGGGTGAGCAGTTCTTC. Protein sequence: CASRSAGGRLGEQFF.

At least ten counts were recorded for this clonotype. The genes are TRBV20-1 and TRBJ2-7; the D gene is possibly TRBD1 (5 bases). Germline assignment: CDR1 DFQATT and CDR2 SNEGSKA (reference sequence). The CDR3 is 14 residues long. V lost 6 bases and J 2 bases, leaving 17 bases between the germline ends. CDR3 sequence reads: CSASPTRQTYEQYF. The CDR3 DNA reads as TGCAGTGCATCTCCAACCCGACAGACCTACGAGCAGTACTTC.

The rearrangement joins TRBV6-5 to TRBJ1-5, with D maybe TRBD1 (6 bases). CDR1 MNHEY and CDR2 SVGAGI come from the germline V gene. Trimming pared 6 bases from V and 4 bases from J, leaving 22 bases between. This CDR3 is 17 amino acids long. CDR3 sequence reads: CASSQPTGGGLNQPQHF. The DNA for the CDR3 is TGTGCCAGCAGCCAACCGACAGGCGGGGGCCTTAATCAGCCCCAGCATTTT.

This clonotype was seen ten or more times. The genes are TRBV7-9 and TRBJ1-2; TRBD1 aligns across 8 bases. The CDR3 spans 16 residues. Unmatched junction bases numbered 8, after V lost 2 bases and J lost 3 bases. CDR1 and CDR2 from the germline V gene are SEHNR and FQNEAQ (reference sequence). The CDR3 protein is CASSLRRTGTYYGYTF. The CDR3, as DNA: TGTGCCAGCAGCTTAAGGAGGACAGGGACCTACTATGGCTACACCTTC.

V usage is TRBV29-1 and J usage is TRBJ2-5; 7 bases match TRBD2. The CDR3 covers 13 residues. V lost 6 bases, J lost 5 bases, and 9 bases stayed unmatched. CDR1 SQVTM and CDR2 ANQGSEA come from the germline V gene. The CDR3 coding sequence is TGCAGCGTAGCGACTAGCAAGGTGGAGACCCAGTACTTC. Translated: CSVATSKVETQYF.

Remarks on this clonotype: Since a much larger clone is just one base distant, this may be a read error. The chain carries TRBV20-1 and TRBJ1-1, with a possible D match to TRBD1 (6 bases). This CDR3 has 14 amino acids. V lost 4 bases to trimming and J lost 1 base, with 13 bases between them. Germline loops: CDR1 DFQATT, CDR2 SNEGSKA (reference sequence). The chain's CDR3 is CSATRGSGNTEAFF. For the CDR3, the DNA is TGCAGTGCTACCAGGGGAAGTGGGAACACTGAAGCTTTCTTT.

The chain employs TRBV12-3 or TRBV12-4 and TRBJ1-1; no clear D. The V and J ends lost 5 bases and 6 bases respectively, with 10 bases between them. The CDR3 is 12 residues long. Here the CDR3 reads CASSPQWSEAFF. CDR3 in DNA: TGTGCCAGCAGTCCCCAGTGGTCTGAAGCTTTCTTT.

The rearrangement uses TRBV29-1 and TRBJ2-3; D perhaps matches TRBD2 (6 bases). The V gene lost 7 bases and the J gene lost 0 bases, with 8 bases spanning the gap. The length of the CDR3 is 12 residues. The V gene's germline CDR1 is SQVTM and CDR2 ANQGSEA. As DNA, the CDR3 is TGCAGCGGCGGGGCTAGCACAGATACGCAGTATTTT. Translating it yields CSGGASTDTQYF.

This chain joins TRBV7-2 and TRBJ1-2; 7 bases align to TRBD1. The CDR3 is 13 amino acids. The V segment lost 8 bases and the J segment 4 bases; nucleotides outside the gene matches: 7. Germline V gene data show CDR1 as SGHTA and CDR2 as FQGNSA. The CDR3 region has the DNA TGTGCCAGCCGCTCCCAGGGGGTCTATGGCTACACCTTC. This encodes CASRSQGVYGYTF.